Sequencing of this T cell receptor beta chain was carried out in a study of T cells after yellow fever vaccination. Findings and limits, study-wide: The presence of abundant clonotypes contaminating from the bulk population was possible in FACS-sorted repertoires. Boosting was followed by the reappearance of most primary-vaccination clones (just under 98% CD4, about 88% CD8).

Trimming took 8 bases from V and 2 from J; bases not matched to a gene: 10. The CDR3 consists of 14 residues. Germline values: CDR1 SGHRS, CDR2 YFSETQ. This clonotype showed up many times. The antigen remains unidentified. Universal primer sites and UMIs were introduced during 5'RACE template-switching synthesis of TCR cDNA. TCRdb re-called the 5' RACE reads with MiXCR, one entry per CDR3 protein. The sample includes some 350,000 distinct CDR3 sequences, 4% seen only once; the top ten take 20% to 30%. The rearrangement joins TRBV5-1 to TRBJ2-7; 7 positions agree with TRBD1. The sequence derives from a man between 18 and 35 years old who received the YFV17D yellow fever vaccine. Sample: PBMCs, taken 5 days after the yellow fever booster vaccination. This chain's CDR3 is CARTGDPKPYEQYF. CDR3 bases: TGCGCCAGAACAGGGGATCCGAAGCCCTACGAGCAGTACTTC.